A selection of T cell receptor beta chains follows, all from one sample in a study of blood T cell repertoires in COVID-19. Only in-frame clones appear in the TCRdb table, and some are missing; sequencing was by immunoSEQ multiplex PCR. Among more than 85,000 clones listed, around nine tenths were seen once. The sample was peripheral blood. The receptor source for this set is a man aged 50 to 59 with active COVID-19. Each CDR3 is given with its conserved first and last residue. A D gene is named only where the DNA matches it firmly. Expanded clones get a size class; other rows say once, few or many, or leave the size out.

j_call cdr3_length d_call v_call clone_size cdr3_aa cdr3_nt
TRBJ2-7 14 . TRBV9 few CASSPSGGPYEQYF TGTGCCAGCAGCCCCTCGGGGGGCCCCTACGAGCAGTACTTC
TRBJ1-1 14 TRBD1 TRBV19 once CASLWTGMGTEAFF TGTGCCAGTCTCTGGACAGGGATGGGCACTGAAGCTTTCTTT
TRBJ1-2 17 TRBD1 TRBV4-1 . CASSQGSLQGAGNGYTF TGCGCCAGCAGCCAAGGATCCCTCCAGGGGGCAGGGAATGGCTACACCTTC
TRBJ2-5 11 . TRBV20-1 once CSARDLETQYF TGCAGTGCTAGAGACCTCGAGACCCAGTACTTC
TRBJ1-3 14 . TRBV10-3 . CAIRGHISGNTIYF TGTGCCATCAGAGGACACATCTCTGGAAACACCATATATTTT
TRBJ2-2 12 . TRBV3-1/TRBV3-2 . CASTLRSGELFF TGTGCCAGCACCCTACGTTCCGGGGAGCTGTTTTTT
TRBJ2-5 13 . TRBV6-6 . CASSYRQGETQYF TGTGCCAGCAGTTACCGTCAGGGGGAGACCCAGTACTTC
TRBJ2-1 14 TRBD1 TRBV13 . CASRGDSSYNEQFF TGTGCCAGCAGGGGGGACAGCTCCTACAATGAGCAGTTCTTC
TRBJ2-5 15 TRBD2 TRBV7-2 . CASSTQRGDQETQYF TGTGCCAGCAGCACACAGCGGGGGGATCAAGAGACCCAGTACTTC
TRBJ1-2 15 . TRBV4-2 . CASSQGTSGNYGYTF TGTGCCAGCAGCCAAGGAACTTCAGGGAACTATGGCTACACCTTC
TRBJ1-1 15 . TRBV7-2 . CASSLVVRGVTEAFF TGTGCCAGCAGCTTAGTTGTCCGGGGGGTTACTGAAGCTTTCTTT
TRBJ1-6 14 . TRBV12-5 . CASGREFNNSPLHF TGTGCTAGTGGTCGGGAGTTCAATAATTCACCCCTCCACTTT
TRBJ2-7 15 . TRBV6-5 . CASSPVRGFEYEQYF TGTGCCAGCAGCCCCGTGCGGGGCTTCGAATACGAGCAGTACTTC
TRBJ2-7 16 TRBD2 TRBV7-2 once CASSLEGQRGSYEQYF TGTGCCAGCAGCTTGGAGGGGCAGCGGGGGAGCTACGAGCAGTACTTC
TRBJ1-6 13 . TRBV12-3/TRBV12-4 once CASSFQGNSPLHF TGTGCCAGCAGTTTCCAGGGGAATTCACCCCTCCACTTT
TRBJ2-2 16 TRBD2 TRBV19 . CASSRPLAGGTGELFF TGTGCCAGTAGTCGCCCCCTAGCGGGGGGTACCGGGGAGCTGTTTTTT
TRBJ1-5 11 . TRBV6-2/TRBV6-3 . CASSDSGTQHF TGTGCCAGCAGTGACTCCGGGACTCAGCATTTT
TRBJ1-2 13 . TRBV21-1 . CASSKEGQYGYTF TGTGCCAGCAGCAAAGAGGGGCAGTATGGCTACACCTTC
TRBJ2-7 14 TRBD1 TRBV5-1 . CASSFDRGPYEQYF TGCGCCAGCAGCTTCGACAGGGGACCCTACGAGCAGTACTTC
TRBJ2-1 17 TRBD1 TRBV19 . CASSTDTGTGPYNEQFF TGTGCCAGTAGTACAGACACCGGGACAGGGCCCTACAATGAGCAGTTCTTC
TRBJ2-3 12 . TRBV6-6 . CATRMAWDTQYF TGTGCCACTCGTATGGCTTGGGATACGCAGTATTTT
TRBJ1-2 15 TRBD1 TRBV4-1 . CASRVLHRGRLGYTF TGCGCCAGCCGCGTATTACACAGGGGGCGTTTGGGCTACACCTTC
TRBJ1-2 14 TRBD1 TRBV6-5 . CASRRTGMNYGYTF TGTGCCAGCAGGAGGACAGGGATGAACTATGGCTACACCTTC
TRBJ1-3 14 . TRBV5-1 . CASSQGNSGNTIYF TGCGCCAGCAGCCAGGGAAATTCTGGAAACACCATATATTTT
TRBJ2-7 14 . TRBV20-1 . CSASKGGRGYEQYF TGCAGTGCTAGTAAAGGCGGCAGGGGCTACGAGCAGTACTTC
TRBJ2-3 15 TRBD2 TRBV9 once CASSGGTSGTDTQYF TGTGCCAGCAGCGGAGGGACTAGCGGGACAGATACGCAGTATTTT
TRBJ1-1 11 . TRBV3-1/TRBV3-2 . CAAGENTEAFF TGTGCCGCGGGGGAGAACACTGAAGCTTTCTTT
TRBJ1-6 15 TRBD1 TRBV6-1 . CASSEPATGRSPLHF TGTGCCAGCAGTGAACCGGCGACAGGGAGATCACCCCTCCACTTT
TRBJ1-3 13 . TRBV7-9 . CATGAGAGNTIYF TGTGCCACTGGGGCCGGTGCTGGAAACACCATATATTTT
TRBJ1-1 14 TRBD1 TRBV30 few CASRTGSMNTEAFF TGTGCCTCTCGGACAGGAAGCATGAACACTGAAGCTTTCTTT
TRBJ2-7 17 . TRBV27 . CASSLASDKTVSYEQYF TGTGCCAGCAGTTTAGCCAGTGACAAGACGGTCAGCTACGAGCAGTACTTC
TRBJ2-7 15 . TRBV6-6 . CASSSTGFEGDEQYF TGTGCCAGCAGTTCAACAGGGTTTGAAGGCGACGAGCAGTACTTC
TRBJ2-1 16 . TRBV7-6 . CASSLDLRVLSDEQFF TGTGCCAGCAGCTTAGACCTCCGGGTCCTAAGCGATGAGCAGTTCTTC
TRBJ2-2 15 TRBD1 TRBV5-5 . CASSWGTGNTGELFF TGTGCCAGCAGCTGGGGGACAGGGAACACCGGGGAGCTGTTTTTT
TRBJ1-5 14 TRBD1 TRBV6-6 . CASSATGKNQPQHF TGTGCCAGCAGTGCGACAGGGAAAAATCAGCCCCAGCATTTT
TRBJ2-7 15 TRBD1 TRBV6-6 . CASSPRQGAAYEQYF TGTGCCAGCAGTCCCCGACAGGGGGCTGCTTACGAGCAGTACTTC
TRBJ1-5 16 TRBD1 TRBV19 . CASSMLGTGSNQPQHF TGTGCCAGTAGTATGCTAGGGACAGGGAGCAATCAGCCCCAGCATTTT
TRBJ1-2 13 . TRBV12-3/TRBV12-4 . CASSLKPGYGYTF TGTGCCAGCAGTTTAAAACCAGGCTATGGCTACACCTTC
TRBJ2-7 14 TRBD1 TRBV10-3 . CAISDRQGVHEQYF TGTGCCATCAGTGACCGACAGGGAGTCCACGAGCAGTACTTC
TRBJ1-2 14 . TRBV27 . CASAHSPPFMGYTF TGTGCCAGCGCCCACTCGCCACCTTTTATGGGCTACACCTTC
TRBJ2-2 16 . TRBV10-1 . CASTPGAAQGTGELFF TGCGCCAGCACCCCAGGGGCAGCCCAGGGCACCGGGGAGCTGTTTTTT
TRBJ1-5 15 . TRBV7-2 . CASSFRPAGNQPQHF TGTGCCAGCAGCTTTCGGCCGGCGGGGAATCAGCCCCAGCATTTT
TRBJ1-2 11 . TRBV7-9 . CASTLSIGYTF TGTGCCAGCACCCTAAGTATCGGCTACACCTTC
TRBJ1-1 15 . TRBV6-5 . CASSPPTGLNTEAFF TGTGCCAGCAGCCCCCCGACAGGTTTGAACACTGAAGCTTTCTTT
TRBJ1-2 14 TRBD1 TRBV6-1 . CASSERTGGRGYTF TGTGCCAGCAGTGAACGGACAGGGGGCCGGGGGTACACCTTC